The 4 T cell receptor beta chains reported below all come from one sample, sequenced in a study of blood T cell repertoires in COVID-19. Profiled with immunoSEQ multiplex PCR; TCRdb holds only in-frame clones, not every one. The repertoire holds tens of thousands of clones, with 70% to 80% as singletons. Material: peripheral blood. These receptor sequences come from a woman in her 70s with acute or convalescent COVID-19.

The chain carries TRBV19 and TRBJ1-4, with D unclear. The length of the CDR3 is 14 residues. The germline gives CDR1 LNHDA, CDR2 SQIVND (reference sequence). V shed 6 bases and J shed 8 bases, with 16 bases lying between them. CDR3 region: CASRRMEVGEKLFF. The CDR3 nucleotides are TGTGCCAGTAGGAGGATGGAGGTAGGCGAAAAACTGTTTTTT.

Only a few counts were recorded for this clone. The chain links TRBV11-2 to TRBJ2-7; the D is unclear. The germline V and J ends were trimmed by 2 bases and 6 bases, with 8 bases remaining between them. The CDR3 has 12 residues. Germline V gives CDR1 SGHAT, CDR2 FQNNGV. CDR3 bases: TGTGCCAGCAGCTTAATTAACTCCGAGCAGTACTTC. Translating gives CASSLINSEQYF.

V is TRBV7-2 and J is TRBJ2-5; 8 bases line up with TRBD2. After removal of 4 bases from V and 7 bases from J, the junction contained 5 bases not matched to a gene. This CDR3 is built from 13 residues. The germline V gene has CDR1 SGHTA and CDR2 FQGNSA. The CDR3 reads CASSSGLVGTQYF. The CDR3 DNA is TGTGCCAGCAGCTCGGGACTAGTAGGGACCCAGTACTTC.

In its sample, this clone was seen once. V and J are TRBV11-2 and TRBJ1-1; D is unresolved. CDR1 and CDR2 (germline): SGHAT, FQNNGV. The CDR3 covers 13 residues. V shed 4 bases and J shed 0 bases, with 6 bases lying between them. CDR3 DNA sequence: TGTGCCAGCAGCTCTGACATGAACACTGAAGCTTTCTTT. Translating it yields CASSSDMNTEAFF.